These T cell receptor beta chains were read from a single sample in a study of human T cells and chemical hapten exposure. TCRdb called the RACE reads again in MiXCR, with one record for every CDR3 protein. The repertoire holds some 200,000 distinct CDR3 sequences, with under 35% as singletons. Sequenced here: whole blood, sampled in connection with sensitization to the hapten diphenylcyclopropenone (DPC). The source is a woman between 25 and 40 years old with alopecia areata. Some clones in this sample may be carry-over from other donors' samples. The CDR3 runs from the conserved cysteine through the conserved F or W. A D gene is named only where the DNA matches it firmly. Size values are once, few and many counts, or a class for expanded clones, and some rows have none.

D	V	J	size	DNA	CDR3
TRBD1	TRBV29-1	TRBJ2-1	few	TGCAGCGTGGCTGGACAGGTTAAAGGTGAGCAGTTCTTC	CSVAGQVKGEQFF
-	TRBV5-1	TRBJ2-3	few	TGCGCCAGCAGCTTCCTCCAAGGCACAGATACGCAGTATTTT	CASSFLQGTDTQYF
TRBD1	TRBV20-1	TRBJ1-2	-	TGCAGTGCTCGGGACAGGGGGGTTGATAACTATGGCTACACCTTC	CSARDRGVDNYGYTF
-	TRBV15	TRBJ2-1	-	TGTGCCACCAGCGGGCTCTTCGGGGCTAGCTCCTACAATGAGCAGTTCTTC	CATSGLFGASSYNEQFF
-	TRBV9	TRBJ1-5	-	TGTGCCAGCAGCGAGGGACCAGCGGGTCAGCCCCAGCATTTT	CASSEGPAGQPQHF
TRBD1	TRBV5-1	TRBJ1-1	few	TGCGCCAGCAGCTTGGCACAGGGGATGACTGAAGCTTTCTTT	CASSLAQGMTEAFF
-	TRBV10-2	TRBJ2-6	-	TGCGCCAGCAGGACCCCAATGGGACGACCGTTTGGAGGCAACGTCCTGACTTTC	CASRTPMGRPFGGNVLTF
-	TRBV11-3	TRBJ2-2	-	TGTGCCAGCAGCCCGCCTTGGGGGGAGCTGTTTTTT	CASSPPWGELFF
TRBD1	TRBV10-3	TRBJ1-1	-	TGTGCCATCAGGCGGACAGGGGGCGCGGGGAACACTGAAGCTTTCTTT	CAIRRTGGAGNTEAFF
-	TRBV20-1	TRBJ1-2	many	TGCAGTGCAAAACAGGGCGCCTATGGCTACACCTTC	CSAKQGAYGYTF
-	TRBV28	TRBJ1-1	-	TGTGCCGGCAGTTTACACCAATGGGACACTGAAGCTTTCTTT	CAGSLHQWDTEAFF
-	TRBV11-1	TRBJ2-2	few	TGTGCCAGCAGCTTAAGAGTTACCGGGGAGCTGTTTTTT	CASSLRVTGELFF
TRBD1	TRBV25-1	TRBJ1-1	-	TGTGCCAGCAGTGACAGGGGGCTCCCTGAAGCTTTCTTT	CASSDRGLPEAFF
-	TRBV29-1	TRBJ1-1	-	TGCAGCGTTGAAGGAAGCGGGACTGAAGCTTTCTTT	CSVEGSGTEAFF
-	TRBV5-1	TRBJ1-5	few	TGCGCCAGCAGCTCTAACGGGGCATTGGGCCAGCCCCAGCATTTT	CASSSNGALGQPQHF
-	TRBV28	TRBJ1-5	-	TGTGCCAGCAATAGGGTGAACGATCAGCCCCAGCATTTT	CASNRVNDQPQHF
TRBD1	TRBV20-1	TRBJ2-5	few	TGCAGTGCCCCAGGGACAGTCCAAGAGACCCAGTACTTC	CSAPGTVQETQYF
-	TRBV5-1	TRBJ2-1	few	TGCGCCAGCAGCTTGCGGGGACTCGTGAGTGAGCAGTTCTTC	CASSLRGLVSEQFF
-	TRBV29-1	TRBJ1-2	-	TGCAGCGGATTAGGGACCGACTATGGCTACACCTTC	CSGLGTDYGYTF
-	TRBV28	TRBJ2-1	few	TGTGCCAGCAGTTTACCCAGCAATGAGCAGTTCTTC	CASSLPSNEQFF
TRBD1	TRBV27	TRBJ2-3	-	TGTGCCAGCAGTTTATCGGACAGGTTGGCAGATACGCAGTATTTT	CASSLSDRLADTQYF
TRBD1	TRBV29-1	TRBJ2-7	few	TGCAGCGTCCCCGGGACAGGGGAGTACGAGCAGTACTTC	CSVPGTGEYEQYF
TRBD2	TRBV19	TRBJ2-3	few	TGTGCCAGTAGTATAGCCCGGCTAGCGGGAGCCCCAGATACGCAGTATTTT	CASSIARLAGAPDTQYF
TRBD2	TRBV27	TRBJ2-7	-	TGTGCCAGCAGTCCCAGCGGGAGAAGCTCCTACGAGCAGTACTTC	CASSPSGRSSYEQYF
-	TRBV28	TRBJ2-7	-	TGTGCCAGCAGTTTAAACCCCCTCGCAGGGTATAACGAGCAGTACTTC	CASSLNPLAGYNEQYF
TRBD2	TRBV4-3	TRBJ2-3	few	TGCGCCAGCAGCCAAGAAGCTAGCGGGCAGGCAGATACGCAGTATTTT	CASSQEASGQADTQYF
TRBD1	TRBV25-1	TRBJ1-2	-	TGTGCCAGCAGTGAATGGACAGGGCGCCATGGCTACACCTTC	CASSEWTGRHGYTF
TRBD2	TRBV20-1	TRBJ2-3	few	TGCAGTGCTCCGACTAGCGGGAGTGGGAATACGCAGTATTTT	CSAPTSGSGNTQYF
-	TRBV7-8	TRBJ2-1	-	TGTGCCAGCAGCTTAGCAGGGTATGAGCAGTTCTTC	CASSLAGYEQFF
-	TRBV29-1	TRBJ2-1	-	TGCAGCGTTTCCGGGGGATACAATGAGCAGTTCTTC	CSVSGGYNEQFF
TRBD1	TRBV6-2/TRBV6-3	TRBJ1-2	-	TGTGCCAGCAGAAGGGACAGGGACGATGGCTACACCTTC	CASRRDRDDGYTF
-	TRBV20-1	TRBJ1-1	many	TGCAGTGCTAGAGATATTACCCCCCTGGGGGGGATAGTGGTGGAAGCTTTCTTT	CSARDITPLGGIVVEAFF
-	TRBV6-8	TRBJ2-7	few	TGTGCCAGCCCTAATAAGCAGTACTTC	CASPNKQYF
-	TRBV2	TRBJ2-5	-	TGTGCCAGCAGTGAGTTAGAGACCCAGTACTTC	CASSELETQYF
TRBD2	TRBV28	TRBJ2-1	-	TGTGCCAGCAGTTTCTTAGCGGGGCAGAAGTTCTTC	CASSFLAGQKFF